The source of this TCR beta chain is a study of T cells after posttransplantation cyclophosphamide. Repertoires were generated with immunoSEQ multiplex PCR, while TCRdb's copy carries only in-frame clones and drops some. The sample shows roughly 2,700 clones, roughly four fifths of them seen only once. As regards this clone: Its antigen is not known.

Findings and limits, study-wide: Recipient CMV seropositivity and CMV reactivation strongly tracked TRB clonality.

Germline V gives CDR1 MNHNS, CDR2 SASEGT. The CDR3 is made up of 16 amino acids. Trimming left V 4 bases short and J 1 base short, with 14 bases between. This TCR was recovered from a young man with a blood cancer, CMV-positive, and with a related stem cell donor. Sequenced sample: PBMCs. The chain combines TRBV6-1 with TRBJ1-5; TRBD1 might be the D (6 bases). The CDR3 sequence: CASSGLTGYSNQPQHF. The CDR3 DNA sequence: TGTGCCAGCAGTGGGTTGACAGGTTACAGCAATCAGCCCCAGCATTTT.